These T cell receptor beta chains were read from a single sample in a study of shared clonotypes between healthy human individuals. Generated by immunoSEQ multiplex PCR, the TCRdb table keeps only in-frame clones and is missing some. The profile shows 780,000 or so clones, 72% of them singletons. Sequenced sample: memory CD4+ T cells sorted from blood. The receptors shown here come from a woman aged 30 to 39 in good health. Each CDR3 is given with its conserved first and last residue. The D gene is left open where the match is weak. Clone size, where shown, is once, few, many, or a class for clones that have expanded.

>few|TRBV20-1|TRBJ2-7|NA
CSASFSHEQYF
TGCAGTGCTAGTTTCTCCCACGAGCAGTACTTC
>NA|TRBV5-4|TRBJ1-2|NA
CASSQDAGELYGYTF
TGTGCCAGCAGCCAAGATGCAGGGGAACTTTATGGCTACACCTTC
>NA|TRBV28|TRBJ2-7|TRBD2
CASRLSGSSYEQYF
TGTGCCAGCAGACTTAGCGGGAGCTCCTACGAGCAGTACTTC
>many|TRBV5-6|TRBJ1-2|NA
CASSLAGNGYTF
TGTGCCAGCAGCCTTGCAGGGAATGGCTACACCTTC
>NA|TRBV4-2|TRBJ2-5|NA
CASSQETGLAASQYF
TGTGCCAGCAGCCAAGAGACGGGGCTAGCTGCTAGCCAGTACTTC
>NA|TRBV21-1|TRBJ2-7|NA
CASSNFAGGSYEQYF
NA
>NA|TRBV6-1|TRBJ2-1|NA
CASSDGQINEQFF
TGTGCCAGCAGTGACGGTCAGATCAATGAGCAGTTCTTC
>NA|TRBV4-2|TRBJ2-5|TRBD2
CASSSETSGTETQYF
TGTGCCAGCAGCTCCGAGACTAGCGGGACGGAGACCCAGTACTTC
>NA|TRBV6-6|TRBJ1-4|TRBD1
CASSYHRGGEKLFF
TGTGCCAGCAGTTATCACAGGGGAGGTGAAAAACTGTTTTTT
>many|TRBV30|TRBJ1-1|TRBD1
CAWEGQGVGTEAFF
TGTGCCTGGGAGGGACAGGGGGTAGGGACTGAAGCTTTCTTT
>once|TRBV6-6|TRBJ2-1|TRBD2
CASSYPLADLYNEQFF
TGTGCCAGCAGTTACCCACTAGCGGATTTATACAATGAGCAGTTCTTC
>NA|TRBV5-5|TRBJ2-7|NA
CASSLHQGNDEQYF
TGTGCCAGCAGCTTGCATCAGGGGAATGACGAGCAGTACTTC
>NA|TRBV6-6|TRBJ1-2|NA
CASSYGGRGSDGYTF
TGTGCCAGCAGCTACGGGGGGAGGGGCTCAGACGGCTACACCTTC
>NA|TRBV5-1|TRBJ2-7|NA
CASSAGWRLGYEQYF
TGCGCCAGCAGCGCGGGGTGGAGACTAGGATACGAGCAGTACTTC
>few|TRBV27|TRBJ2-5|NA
CASSLLAGWDQYF
TGTGCCAGCAGTTTGTTGGCGGGATGGGACCAGTACTTC
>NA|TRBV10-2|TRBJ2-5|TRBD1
CASGQGAETQYF
TGCGCCAGTGGACAGGGCGCAGAGACCCAGTACTTC
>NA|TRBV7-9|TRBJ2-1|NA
CASSFRDFYNEQFF
TGTGCCAGCAGCTTTCGCGACTTTTACAATGAGCAGTTCTTC
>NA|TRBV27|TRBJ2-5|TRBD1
CASSKTDRGEQETQYF
TGTGCCAGCAGTAAGACGGACAGGGGAGAGCAAGAGACCCAGTACTTC
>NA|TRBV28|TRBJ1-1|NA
CASSLAGTRGTEAFF
TGTGCCAGCAGTTTGGCCGGGACGAGGGGCACTGAAGCTTTCTTT
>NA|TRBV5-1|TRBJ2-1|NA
CASSLTVNEQFF
TGCGCCAGCAGCTTGACAGTGAATGAGCAGTTCTTC
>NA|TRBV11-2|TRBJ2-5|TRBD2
CASSSDRGARGETQYF
TGTGCCAGCAGCTCCGATCGAGGGGCGCGGGGGGAGACCCAGTACTTC
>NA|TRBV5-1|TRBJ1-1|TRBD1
CASSYTPPGQGRLNTEAFF
TGCGCCAGCAGCTACACCCCCCCGGGACAGGGGCGATTGAACACTGAAGCTTTCTTT